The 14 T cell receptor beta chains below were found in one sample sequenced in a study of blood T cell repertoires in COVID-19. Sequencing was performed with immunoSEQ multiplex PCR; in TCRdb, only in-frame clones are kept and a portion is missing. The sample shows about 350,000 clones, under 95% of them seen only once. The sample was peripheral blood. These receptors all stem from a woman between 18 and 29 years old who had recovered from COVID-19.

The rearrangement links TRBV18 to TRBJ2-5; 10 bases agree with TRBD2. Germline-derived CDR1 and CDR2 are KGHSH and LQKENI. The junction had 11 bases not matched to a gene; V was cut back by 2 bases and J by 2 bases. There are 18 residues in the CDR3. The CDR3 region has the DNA TGTGCCAGCTCACCAATCCACGGACTAGCGGATATTCAAGAGACCCAGTACTTC. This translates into CASSPIHGLADIQETQYF.

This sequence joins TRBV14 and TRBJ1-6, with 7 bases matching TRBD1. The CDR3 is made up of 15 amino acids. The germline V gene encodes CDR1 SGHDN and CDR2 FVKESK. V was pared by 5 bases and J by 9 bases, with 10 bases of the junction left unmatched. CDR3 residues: CASSANRGWGSPLHF. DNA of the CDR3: TGTGCCAGCAGCGCAAACAGGGGTTGGGGTTCACCCCTCCACTTT.

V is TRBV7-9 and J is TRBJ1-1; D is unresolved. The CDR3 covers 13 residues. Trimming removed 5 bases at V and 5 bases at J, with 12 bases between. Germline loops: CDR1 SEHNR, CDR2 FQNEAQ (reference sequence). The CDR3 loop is CASSETLRTEAFF. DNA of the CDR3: TGTGCCAGCAGCGAGACCTTGCGGACTGAAGCTTTCTTT.

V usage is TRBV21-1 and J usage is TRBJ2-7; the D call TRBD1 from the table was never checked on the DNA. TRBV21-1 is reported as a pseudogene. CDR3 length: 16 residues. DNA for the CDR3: TGTGCCAGCAGCAAACAACAGGGGACCTCATCCTACGAGCAGTACGTC. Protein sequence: CASSKQQGTSSYEQYV.

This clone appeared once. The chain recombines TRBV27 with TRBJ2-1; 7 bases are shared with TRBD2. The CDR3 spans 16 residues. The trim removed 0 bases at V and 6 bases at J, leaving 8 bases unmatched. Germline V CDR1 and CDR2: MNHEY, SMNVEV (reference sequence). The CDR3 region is CASSLSRTRVGNEQFF. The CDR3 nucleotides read TGTGCCAGCAGTTTATCACGGACTAGGGTCGGCAATGAGCAGTTCTTC.

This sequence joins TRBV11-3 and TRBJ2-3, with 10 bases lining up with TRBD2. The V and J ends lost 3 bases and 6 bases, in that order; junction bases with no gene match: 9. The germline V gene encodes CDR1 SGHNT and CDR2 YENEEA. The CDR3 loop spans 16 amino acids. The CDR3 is CASSFALAGDTDTQYF. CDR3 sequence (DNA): TGTGCCAGCAGCTTCGCCCTAGCGGGAGATACCGATACGCAGTATTTT.

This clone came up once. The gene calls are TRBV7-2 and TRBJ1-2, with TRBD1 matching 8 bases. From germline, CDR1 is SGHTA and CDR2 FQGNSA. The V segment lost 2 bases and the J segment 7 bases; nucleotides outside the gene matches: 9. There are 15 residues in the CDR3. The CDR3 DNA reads TGTGCCAGCAGCTTAAGGCCCGGGACAGGTTTTGGCTACACCTTC. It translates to CASSLRPGTGFGYTF.

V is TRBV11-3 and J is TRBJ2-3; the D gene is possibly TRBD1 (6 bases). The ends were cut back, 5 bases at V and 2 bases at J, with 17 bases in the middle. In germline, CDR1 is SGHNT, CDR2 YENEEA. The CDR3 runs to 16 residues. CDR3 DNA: TGTGCCAGCAGCAACAGATGGACAGAAGTCACAGATACGCAGTATTTT. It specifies CASSNRWTEVTDTQYF.

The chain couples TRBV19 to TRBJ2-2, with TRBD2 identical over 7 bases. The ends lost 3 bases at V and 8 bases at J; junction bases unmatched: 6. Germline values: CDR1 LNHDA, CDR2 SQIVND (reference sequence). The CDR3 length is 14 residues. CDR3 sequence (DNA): TGTGCCAGTAGTATCGTTCCGCGGGAGGGGGAGCTGTTTTTT. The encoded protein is CASSIVPREGELFF.

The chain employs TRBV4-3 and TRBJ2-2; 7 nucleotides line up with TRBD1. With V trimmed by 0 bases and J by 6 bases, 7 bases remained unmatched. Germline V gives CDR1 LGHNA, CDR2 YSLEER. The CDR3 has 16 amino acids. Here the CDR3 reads CASSQEQGFGSGELFF. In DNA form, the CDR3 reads TGCGCCAGCAGCCAAGAACAGGGGTTTGGCTCCGGGGAGCTGTTTTTT.

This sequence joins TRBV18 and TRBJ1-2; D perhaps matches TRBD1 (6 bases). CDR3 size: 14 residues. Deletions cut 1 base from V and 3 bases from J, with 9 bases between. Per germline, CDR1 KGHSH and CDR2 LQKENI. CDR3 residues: CASSPLGADYGYTF. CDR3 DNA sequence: TGTGCCAGCTCACCACTGGGGGCTGACTATGGCTACACCTTC.

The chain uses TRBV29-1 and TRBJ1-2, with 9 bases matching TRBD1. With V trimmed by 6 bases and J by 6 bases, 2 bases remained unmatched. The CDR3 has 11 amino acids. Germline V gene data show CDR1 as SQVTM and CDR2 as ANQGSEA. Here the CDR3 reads CSVGQGDGYTF. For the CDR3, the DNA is TGCAGCGTGGGACAGGGAGATGGCTACACCTTC.

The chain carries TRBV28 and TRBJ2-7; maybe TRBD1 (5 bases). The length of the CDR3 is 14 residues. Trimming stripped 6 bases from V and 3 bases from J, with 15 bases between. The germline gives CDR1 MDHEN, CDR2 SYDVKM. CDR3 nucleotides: TGTGCCAGCAGATCCCAGGGCTCCTACTACGAGCAGTACGTC. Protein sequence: CASRSQGSYYEQYV.

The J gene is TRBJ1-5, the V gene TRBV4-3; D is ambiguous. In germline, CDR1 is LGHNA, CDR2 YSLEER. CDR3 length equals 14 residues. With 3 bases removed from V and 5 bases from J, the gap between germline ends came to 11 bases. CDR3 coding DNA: TGCGCCAGCAGCCAGCGTCGGGGAGATCAGCCCCAGCATTTT. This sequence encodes CASSQRRGDQPQHF.